Included here is one T cell receptor (beta chain) sequence, with context. What it binds is not known. This sample was included in a study of OX40 agonist ivuxolimab in advanced cancers. Study in general: An anti-OX40 (CD134) antibody with agonistic activity, ivuxolimab, was administered to patients.

Clones were sequenced by immunoSEQ multiplex PCR, and TCRdb holds only the in-frame ones, with some missing. This sample has fewer than 55,000 clones, with less than 90% found just once. Sampling times: baseline, cycle 4 day 1, cycle 7 day 1. The CDR3 runs to 12 residues. The J segment lost 12 bases and the V segment lost 3 bases, leaving 1 base of the junction unmatched. CDR1 and CDR2 (germline): SGHDN, FVKESK. Study results and caveats: Average numbers of expanded clones were greater in CD8+ T cells than in CD4+. At 0.1 to 3.0 mg/kg and by week 6, clonal expansion occurred in CD4+ and CD8+ blood T cells.

Sequencing used CD4+ or CD8+ T cells sorted from blood, obtained in a trial of the OX40 agonist ivuxolimab. The receptor's source is an adult with an advanced solid tumor such as melanoma, head and neck, liver or kidney cancer. The V gene is TRBV14, the J gene TRBJ2-1; 11 positions match TRBD1. CDR3 in DNA: TGTGCCAGCAGCCAGGACAGGGGGCGGCAGTTCTTC. Its protein is CASSQDRGRQFF. Filled out from reference TRBV14 and TRBJ2-1, the complete variable domain reads EAGVTQFPSHSVIEKGQTVTLRCDPISGHDNLYWYRRVMGKEIKFLLHFVKESKQDESGMPNNRFLAERTGGTYSTLKVQPAELEDSGVYFCASSQDRGRQFFGPGTRLTVL.